This T cell receptor (beta chain) was found in a study of response to subunit inactivated influenza vaccine. TCRdb ran MiXCR on the RT-PCR reads and lists one entry per CDR3 protein. The data show a few hundred thousand distinct CDR3 sequences, around 15% seen once. Regarding the study as a whole: Seasonal influenza vaccination, on each occasion, was suggested by the authors to recruit few new T cells.

As concerns this clonotype: Antigen unknown.

The V and J ends lost 5 bases and 2 bases, in that order; junction bases with no gene match: 14. The CDR3 consists of 17 residues. Germline V CDR1 and CDR2: SQVTM, ANQGSEA. The chain combines TRBV29-1 with TRBJ2-5; the match to TRBD2 covers 10 bases. This material consisted of PBMCs from blood, taken 12 days after vaccination. This TCR was recovered from a man aged 50 or older who received an inactivated influenza vaccine. The CDR3 protein is CSVLGLAETTSQETQYF. In nucleotides, the CDR3 is TGCAGCGTTCTAGGACTAGCGGAGACTACCTCACAAGAGACCCAGTACTTC.